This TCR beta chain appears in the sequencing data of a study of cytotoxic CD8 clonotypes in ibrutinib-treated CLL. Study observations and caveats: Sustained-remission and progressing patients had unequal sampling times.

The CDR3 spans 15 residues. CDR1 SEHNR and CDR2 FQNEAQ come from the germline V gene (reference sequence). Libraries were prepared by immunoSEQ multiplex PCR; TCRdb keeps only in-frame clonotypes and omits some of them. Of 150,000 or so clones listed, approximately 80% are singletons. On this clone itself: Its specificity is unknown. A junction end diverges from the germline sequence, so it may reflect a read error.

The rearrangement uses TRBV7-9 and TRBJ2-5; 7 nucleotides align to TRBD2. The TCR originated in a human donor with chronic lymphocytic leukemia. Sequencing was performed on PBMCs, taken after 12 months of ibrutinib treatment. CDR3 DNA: TGCGCCAGCAGCCAAGTCACTAGCGCCACGGAGACCCAGTACTTC. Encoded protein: CASSQVTSATETQYF.